This TCR beta chain was sequenced for a study of T-cell reconstitution after alpha-beta-depleted transplantation in children. Study observations and caveats: Surviving recipient T cells and thymic progenitors produced the high day-60 TCRbeta diversity seen in some patients. Several hundred graft clones that had expanded were reportedly the source of alpha-beta T cells about two months after transplant.

The V and J ends lost 4 bases and 5 bases respectively, with 18 bases between them. The CDR3 length is 16 residues. CDR1 and CDR2 (germline): MNHEY, SVGAGI. Notes on this clonotype: Its specificity is unknown.

It was with unique molecular identifiers that the TCRbeta library was prepared. TCRdb reanalysed the PCR reads using MiXCR and keeps one entry per CDR3 protein. Of around 200,000 distinct CDR3 sequences listed, roughly a sixth are singletons. This chain links TRBV6-5 with TRBJ2-4; D possibly corresponds to TRBD1 (6 bases). This TCR derives from a male patient under 10 years old who had a stem cell transplant for acute lymphoblastic leukemia, so the T cells may come from the graft donor. Sequences were derived from PBMCs, mostly from graft donor cells, sampled 360 days after TCRalphabeta/CD19-depleted stem cell transplant. The CDR3 DNA follows: TGTGCCAGCAGTTCAACCCTGCAGGGGTTTCAAAACATTCAGTACTTC. This codes for CASSSTLQGFQNIQYF.